Presented here are 3 T cell receptor beta chains from one specimen sequenced in a study of blood T cell repertoires in COVID-19. The repertoire was sequenced with immunoSEQ multiplex PCR; TCRdb's copy has only in-frame clones and lacks some. This sample carries some 490,000 clones, about 85% of them seen once, and the ten largest clones take roughly 8%. The sample was PBMCs or T cells enriched from blood (not recorded which). These receptors were taken from a woman aged 55-69 years who had recovered from COVID-19.

The rearrangement joins TRBV9 to TRBJ2-1; D uncertain. The length of the CDR3 is 12 residues. Germline loops: CDR1 SGDLS, CDR2 YYNGEE. V dropped 4 bases and J dropped 6 bases, with 8 bases sitting between them. Here the CDR3 reads CASSPPSNEQFF. CDR3 coding DNA: TGTGCCAGCAGCCCCCCCTCCAATGAGCAGTTCTTC.

The count of this clone is one. This chain connects TRBV5-1 to TRBJ1-6; D possibly corresponds to TRBD1 (5 bases). This CDR3 has 16 amino acids. V lost 0 bases, J lost 11 bases, and 18 bases lay in between. Germline V gene lookup returns CDR1 SGHRS and CDR2 YFSETQ. This CDR3 reads CASSLAQGGGVAPLHF. DNA for the CDR3: TGCGCCAGCAGCTTGGCGCAGGGAGGCGGTGTAGCACCCCTCCACTTT.

This chain joins TRBV28 and TRBJ2-2; a weak D match, TRBD1 (5 bases). Per germline, CDR1 MDHEN and CDR2 SYDVKM. Trimming shortened V by 2 bases and J by 9 bases, and 7 bases separated the two germline ends. CDR3 length: 12 residues. The CDR3 spells CASSLPGWELFF. In DNA form, the CDR3 reads TGTGCCAGCAGTTTACCAGGGTGGGAGCTGTTTTTT.